This T cell receptor (beta chain) was found in a study of blood T cell repertoires in COVID-19. Study at large: COVID-19 samples from acute and convalescent phases originated in the United States, Italy and Spain. PBMCs, B-cell-depleted T cells, or T cells were the source of the cDNA or gDNA that made up the material.

The CDR3 sequence is 12 residues long. Germline CDR1 SNHLY, CDR2 FYNNEI. Deletions cut 5 bases from V and 3 bases from J, with 2 bases between. Authors' data handling: Scientists estimated how many nucleated cells there were by amplifying reference gene primers. The method was immunoSEQ multiplex PCR; TCRdb's version includes in-frame clones alone and lacks a portion of them. That table supplies the V and J calls and clone size; D and trimming were determined from the DNA. This table has 200,000 to 300,000 clones, approximately 80% appearing once. In its sample, this clone was seen once. This receptor was obtained from a woman aged 80 or older with COVID-19, enrolled during active disease. Sample: peripheral blood. This chain connects TRBV2 to TRBJ2-6; D is undetermined. The CDR3 sequence: CASSLGANVLTF. The CDR3 DNA follows: TGTGCCAGCAGTCTTGGGGCCAACGTCCTGACTTTC.